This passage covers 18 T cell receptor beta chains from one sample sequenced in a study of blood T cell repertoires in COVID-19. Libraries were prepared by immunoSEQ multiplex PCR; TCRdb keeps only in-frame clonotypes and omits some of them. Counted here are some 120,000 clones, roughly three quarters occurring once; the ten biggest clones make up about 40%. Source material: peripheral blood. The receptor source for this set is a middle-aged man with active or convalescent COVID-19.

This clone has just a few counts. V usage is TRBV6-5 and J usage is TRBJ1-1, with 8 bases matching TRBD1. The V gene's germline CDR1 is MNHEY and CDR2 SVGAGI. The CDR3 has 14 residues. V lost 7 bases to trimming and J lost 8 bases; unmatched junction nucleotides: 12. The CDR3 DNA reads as TGTGCCAGCACCCGACAACCTGGACAGGGAGAAGCTTTCTTT. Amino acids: CASTRQPGQGEAFF.

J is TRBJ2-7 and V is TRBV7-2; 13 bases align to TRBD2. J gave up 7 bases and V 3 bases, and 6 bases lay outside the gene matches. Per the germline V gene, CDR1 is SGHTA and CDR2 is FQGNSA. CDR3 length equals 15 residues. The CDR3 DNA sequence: TGTGCCAGCAGCTTCGTACTAGCGGGAGGGGGGGAGCAGTACTTC. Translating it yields CASSFVLAGGGEQYF.

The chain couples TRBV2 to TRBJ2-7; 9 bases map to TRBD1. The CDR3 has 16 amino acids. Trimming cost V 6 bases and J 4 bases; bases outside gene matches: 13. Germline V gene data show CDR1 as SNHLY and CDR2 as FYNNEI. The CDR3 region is CASRENTGGGGYEQYF. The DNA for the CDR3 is TGTGCCAGCAGGGAAAACACAGGGGGCGGGGGTTACGAGCAGTACTTC.

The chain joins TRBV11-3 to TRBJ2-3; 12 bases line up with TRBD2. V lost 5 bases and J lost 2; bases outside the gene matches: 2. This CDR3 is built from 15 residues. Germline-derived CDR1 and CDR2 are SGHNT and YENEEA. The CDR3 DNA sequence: TGTGCCAGCAGCCGACTAGCGGGGGACACAGATACGCAGTATTTT. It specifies CASSRLAGDTDTQYF.

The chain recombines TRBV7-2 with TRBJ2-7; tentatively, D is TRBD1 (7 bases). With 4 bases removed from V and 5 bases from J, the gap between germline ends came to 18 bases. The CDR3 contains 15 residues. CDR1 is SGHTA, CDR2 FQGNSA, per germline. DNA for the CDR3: TGTGCCAGCAGCTCGACCAGGGGGGTGAGGCACGAGCAGTACTTC. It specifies CASSSTRGVRHEQYF. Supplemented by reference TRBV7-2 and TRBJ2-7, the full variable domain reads GAGVSQSPSNKVTEKGKDVELRCDPISGHTALYWYRQSLGQGLEFLIYFQGNSAPDKSGLPSDRFSAERTGGSVSTLTIQRTQQEDSAVYLCASSSTRGVRHEQYFGPGTRLTVT.

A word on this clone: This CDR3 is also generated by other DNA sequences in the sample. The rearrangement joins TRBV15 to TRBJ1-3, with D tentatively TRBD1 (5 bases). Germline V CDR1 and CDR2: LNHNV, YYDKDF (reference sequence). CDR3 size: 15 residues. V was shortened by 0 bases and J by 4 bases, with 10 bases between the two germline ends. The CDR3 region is CATSRDRGLGNTIYF. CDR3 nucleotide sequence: TGTGCCACCAGCAGAGATCGGGGACTGGGAAACACCATATATTTT.

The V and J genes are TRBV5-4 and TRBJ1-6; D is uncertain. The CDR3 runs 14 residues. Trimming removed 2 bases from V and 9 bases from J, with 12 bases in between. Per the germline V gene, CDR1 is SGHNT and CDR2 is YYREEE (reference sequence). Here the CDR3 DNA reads TGTGCCAGCAGCTTATGGGAGCCCGGTTCACCCCTCCACTTT. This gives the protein CASSLWEPGSPLHF.

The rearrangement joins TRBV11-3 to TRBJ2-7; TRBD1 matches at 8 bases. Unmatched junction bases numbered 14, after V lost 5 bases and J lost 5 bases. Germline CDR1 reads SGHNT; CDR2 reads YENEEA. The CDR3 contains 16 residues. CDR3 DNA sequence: TGTGCCAGCAGCCCCCCTAACCGGGACAGGAGCCACGAGCAGTACTTC. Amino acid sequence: CASSPPNRDRSHEQYF.

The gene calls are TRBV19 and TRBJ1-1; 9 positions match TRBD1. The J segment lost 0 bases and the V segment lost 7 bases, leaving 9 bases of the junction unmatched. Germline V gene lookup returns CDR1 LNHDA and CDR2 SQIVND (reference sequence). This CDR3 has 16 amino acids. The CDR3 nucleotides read TGTGCCAGTACCGTAGACAGGGGGATTATGAACACTGAAGCTTTCTTT. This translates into CASTVDRGIMNTEAFF.

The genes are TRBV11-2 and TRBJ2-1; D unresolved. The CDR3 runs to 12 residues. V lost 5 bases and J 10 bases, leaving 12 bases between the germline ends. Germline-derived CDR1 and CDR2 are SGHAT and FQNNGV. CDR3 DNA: TGTGCCAGCAGCCGCGACTCGGTCGAGCAGTTCTTC. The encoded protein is CASSRDSVEQFF.

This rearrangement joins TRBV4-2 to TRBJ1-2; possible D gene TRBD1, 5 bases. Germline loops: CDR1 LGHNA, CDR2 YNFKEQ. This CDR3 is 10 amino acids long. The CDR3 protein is CAVRVSGYTF. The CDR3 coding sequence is TGTGCGGTCAGGGTGAGTGGCTACACCTTC.

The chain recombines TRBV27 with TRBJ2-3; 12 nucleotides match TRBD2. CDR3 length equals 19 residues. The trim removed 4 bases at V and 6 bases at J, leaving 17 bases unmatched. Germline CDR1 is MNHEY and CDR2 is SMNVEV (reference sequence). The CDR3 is CASSSRTAWTSGVRDTQYF. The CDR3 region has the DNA TGTGCCAGCAGTTCCCGGACTGCTTGGACTAGCGGGGTCAGGGATACGCAGTATTTT.

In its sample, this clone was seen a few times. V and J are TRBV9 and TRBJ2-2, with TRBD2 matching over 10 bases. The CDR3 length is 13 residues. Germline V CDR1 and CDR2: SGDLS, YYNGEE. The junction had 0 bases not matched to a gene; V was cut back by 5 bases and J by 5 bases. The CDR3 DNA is TGTGCCAGCAGGACTAGCGGGACCGGGGAGCTGTTTTTT. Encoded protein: CASRTSGTGELFF.

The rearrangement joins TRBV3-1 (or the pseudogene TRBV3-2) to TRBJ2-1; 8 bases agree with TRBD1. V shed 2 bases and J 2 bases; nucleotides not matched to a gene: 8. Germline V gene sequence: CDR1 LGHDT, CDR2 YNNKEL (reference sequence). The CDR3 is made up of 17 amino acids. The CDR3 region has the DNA TGTGCCAGCAGCCAACGCCCCGGACAGGGAACCTACAATGAGCAGTTCTTC. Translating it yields CASSQRPGQGTYNEQFF.

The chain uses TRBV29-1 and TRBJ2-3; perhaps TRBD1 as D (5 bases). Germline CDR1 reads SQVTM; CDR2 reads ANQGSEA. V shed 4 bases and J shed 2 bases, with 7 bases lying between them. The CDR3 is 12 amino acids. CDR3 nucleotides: TGCAGCGTTGGACAGTTCACAGATACGCAGTATTTT. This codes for CSVGQFTDTQYF.

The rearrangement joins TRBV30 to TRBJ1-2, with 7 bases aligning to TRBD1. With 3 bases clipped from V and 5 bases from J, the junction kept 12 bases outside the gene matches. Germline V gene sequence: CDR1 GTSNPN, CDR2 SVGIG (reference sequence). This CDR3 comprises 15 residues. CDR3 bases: TGTGCCTGGAGGGTCGACAGGGACGTATGGTATGGCTACACCTTC. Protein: CAWRVDRDVWYGYTF.

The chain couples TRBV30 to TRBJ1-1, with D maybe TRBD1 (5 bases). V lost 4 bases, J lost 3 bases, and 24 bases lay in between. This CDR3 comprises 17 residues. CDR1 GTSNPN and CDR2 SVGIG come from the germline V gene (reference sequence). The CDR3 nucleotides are TGTGCCTGGACCTCTCCTTTTATGACAGATTTATACACTGAAGCTTTCTTT. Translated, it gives CAWTSPFMTDLYTEAFF.

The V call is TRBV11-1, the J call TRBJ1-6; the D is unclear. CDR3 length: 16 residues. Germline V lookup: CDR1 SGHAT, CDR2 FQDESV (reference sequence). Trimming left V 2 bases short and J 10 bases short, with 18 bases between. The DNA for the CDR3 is TGTGCCAGCAGCTTAACGTTGAACGGGATAGAATCACCCCTCCACTTT. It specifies CASSLTLNGIESPLHF.